This record looks at one T cell receptor beta chain sequence and its context. Its antigen remains unknown. These data originate in a study of CD8+ T cells in alopecia areata. General study findings and limits: Lesional scalp displayed greater clonality than normal scalp, most notably in alopecia totalis/universalis.

RNA, once extracted, was reverse transcribed into cDNA for use as the sequencing template. TCRdb keeps only in-frame clones here, not all; method: immunoSEQ multiplex PCR. The sample holds 12,000 or so clones; roughly three fifths are singletons and the top ten take 10% to 15%. CDR3 length: 14 amino acids. Germline V gene lookup returns CDR1 PRHDT and CDR2 FYEKMQ (reference sequence). Trimming stripped 2 bases from V and 1 base from J, with 6 bases between. It was from alopecia areata patients that lesional scalp punch biopsies and peripheral blood were collected. Specimen: skin. The gene calls are TRBV13 and TRBJ1-5; D call uncertain. The receptor comes from a human donor with alopecia areata. CDR3 sequence (DNA): TGTGCCAGCAGCTTACGAGGGAGCAATCAGCCCCAGCATTTT. Protein: CASSLRGSNQPQHF.